Below, 24 T cell receptor beta chains from the same sample are listed, as sequenced in a study of OX40 agonist ivuxolimab in advanced cancers. The repertoire was sequenced with immunoSEQ multiplex PCR; TCRdb's copy has only in-frame clones and lacks some. This sample has 45,000 to 55,000 clones, with 94% found just once. The sample here was CD4+ or CD8+ T cells sorted from blood, taken in a trial of the OX40 agonist ivuxolimab. The receptors stem from an adult with an advanced solid tumor such as melanoma, head and neck, liver or kidney cancer.

The genes are TRBV4-1 and TRBJ1-1; 8 nucleotides line up with TRBD1. This CDR3 has 15 residues. CDR1 is MGHRA and CDR2 is YSYEKL in the germline V gene. V lost 4 bases and J lost 8; bases outside the gene matches: 12. The CDR3 DNA reads as TGCGCCAGCAGCCCGTATGGACAGGGTTCGGCAGAAGCTTTCTTT. It codes for CASSPYGQGSAEAFF.

This clone was picked up a small number of times. The chain combines TRBV5-1 with TRBJ2-1; 10 bases are a match to TRBD1. Looked up from germline, CDR1 is SGHRS and CDR2 is YFSETQ. This CDR3 region has 14 residues. V was clipped by 3 bases and J by 7 bases; unmatched bases: 4. For the CDR3, the DNA is TGCGCCAGCAGCTGGGGGACAGGGGTAAATGAGCAGTTCTTC. Translation: CASSWGTGVNEQFF. Drawing the rest from reference TRBV5-1 and TRBJ2-1, the complete variable domain is KAGVTQTPRYLIKTRGQQVTLSCSPISGHRSVSWYQQTPGQGLQFLFEYFSETQRNKGNFPGRFSGRQFSNSRSEMNVSTLELGDSALYLCASSWGTGVNEQFFGPGTRLTVL.

V gene TRBV27 combines with J gene TRBJ2-1, with D possibly matching TRBD2 (7 bases). This CDR3 is 13 amino acids long. Per the germline V gene, CDR1 is MNHEY and CDR2 is SMNVEV (reference sequence). Trimming removed 5 bases from V and 5 bases from J, with 10 bases in between. The CDR3 nucleotides are TGTGCCAGCAGTGAGGGGGGGGACAATGAGCAGTTCTTC. As protein: CASSEGGDNEQFF.

This rearrangement joins TRBV6-1 to TRBJ2-1; D possibly matches TRBD1 or TRBD2 (5 bases each). CDR1 and CDR2 (germline): MNHNS, SASEGT. CDR3 length: 15 residues. V lost 6 bases and J 5 bases, leaving 17 bases between the germline ends. CDR3 in DNA: TGTGCCAGCAGAAAAGGGGAGTTTAAGGACAATGAGCAGTTCTTC. This translates into CASRKGEFKDNEQFF.

The V call is TRBV29-1, the J call TRBJ2-1; the match to TRBD1 covers 8 bases. J lost 5 bases, V lost 6 bases, and 3 bases had no gene match. The CDR3 is 12 residues long. Germline V gene sequence: CDR1 SQVTM, CDR2 ANQGSEA. The CDR3 DNA follows: TGCAGCGTCCGGGACAGGAACAATGAGCAGTTCTTC. Its protein is CSVRDRNNEQFF.

This clone showed up just a few times. V and J are TRBV7-6 and TRBJ1-1, with a possible D match to TRBD1 (6 bases). Per germline, CDR1 SGHVS and CDR2 FNYEAQ. Trimming took 1 base from V and 9 from J, leaving 15 bases between them. The CDR3 spans 14 residues. The CDR3 nucleotides are TGTGCCAGCAGCTTAGAGGCAGGGGAGGCGAAAGCTTTCTTT. It codes for CASSLEAGEAKAFF. Drawing the rest from reference TRBV7-6 and TRBJ1-1, the complete variable domain is GAGVSQSPRYKVTKRGQDVALRCDPISGHVSLYWYRQALGQGPEFLTYFNYEAQQDKSGLPNDRFSAERPEGSISTLTIQRTEQRDSAMYRCASSLEAGEAKAFFGQGTRLTVV.

The chain joins TRBV11-1 to TRBJ2-1; D remains unclear. V shed 5 bases and J shed 11 bases, with 19 bases lying between them. CDR3 size: 14 residues. CDR1 is SGHAT and CDR2 is FQDESV in the germline V gene (reference sequence). CDR3 residues: CASSPKGKRSKQFF. The CDR3 DNA reads TGTGCCAGCAGCCCCAAGGGAAAGCGATCAAAGCAGTTCTTC.

V usage is TRBV28 and J usage is TRBJ2-7; weak D call: TRBD2 (7 bases). Germline CDR1 MDHEN, CDR2 SYDVKM. The length of the CDR3 is 14 residues. V lost 1 base, J lost 3 bases, and 10 bases lay in between. Here the CDR3 reads CASSLFGGRYEQYF. CDR3 sequence (DNA): TGTGCCAGCAGTTTATTCGGGGGGCGCTACGAGCAGTACTTC.

The chain is built from TRBV29-1 and TRBJ2-2, with 10 bases identical to TRBD1. The germline V gene has CDR1 SQVTM and CDR2 ANQGSEA. The CDR3 runs 15 residues. J gave up 3 bases and V 4 bases, and 5 bases lay outside the gene matches. The CDR3 DNA reads as TGCAGCGTTGCCGGACAGGGGGAGGACACCGGGGAGCTGTTTTTT. This encodes CSVAGQGEDTGELFF.

The gene calls are TRBV4-1 and TRBJ2-1, with TRBD2 matching over 12 bases. V dropped 3 bases and J dropped 7; count of bases not matched to a gene: 19. CDR1 is MGHRA and CDR2 is YSYEKL in the germline V gene. The CDR3 length is 20 residues. The CDR3 loop is CASSHTLGRLAGGPGNEQFF. DNA of the CDR3: TGCGCCAGCAGCCACACTCTTGGCCGGCTAGCGGGAGGGCCGGGTAATGAGCAGTTCTTC.

The sample holds one count of this clone. The chain employs TRBV2 and TRBJ2-5; D is possibly TRBD2 (5 bases). Trimming stripped 7 bases from V and 4 bases from J, with 16 bases between. Germline V lookup: CDR1 SNHLY, CDR2 FYNNEI. The length of the CDR3 is 14 residues. The CDR3 DNA reads as TGTGCCAGCACCCGTTCGGGGTGGGCAGAGACCCAGTACTTC. This sequence encodes CASTRSGWAETQYF.

The chain is built from TRBV6-6 and TRBJ2-3; TRBD2 agrees at 9 bases. CDR3 size: 16 residues. The J segment lost 6 bases and the V segment lost 0 bases, leaving 7 bases of the junction unmatched. Germline values: CDR1 MNHNY, CDR2 SVGAGI (reference sequence). CDR3 DNA: TGTGCCAGCAGTTACTCTCTAGCGGGAACATATGATACGCAGTATTTT. Its translation is CASSYSLAGTYDTQYF.

The V and J genes are TRBV27 and TRBJ1-4, with D tentatively TRBD1 (6 bases). The CDR3 contains 19 residues. Germline CDR1 and CDR2: MNHEY and SMNVEV (reference sequence). Between the trimmed V and J ends, which lost 2 bases and 7 bases, there was a span of 26 bases. Written as DNA, the CDR3 is TGTGCCAGCAGTTTAATCGCTGCTGAACTGGGGGGCAGGAGTGAAAAACTGTTTTTT. Protein: CASSLIAAELGGRSEKLFF.

V and J are TRBV4-2 and TRBJ2-3; a possible D gene is TRBD2 (5 bases). The length of the CDR3 is 18 residues. Germline V gene lookup returns CDR1 LGHNA and CDR2 YNFKEQ. Deletions cut 0 bases from V and 2 bases from J, with 18 bases between. CDR3 bases: TGTGCCAGCAGCCAAGATCTTGGAGCGGACCTTAACACAGATACGCAGTATTTT. Protein product: CASSQDLGADLNTDTQYF.

The chain recombines TRBV11-1 with TRBJ2-7, with 9 bases aligning to TRBD1. CDR3 length: 15 amino acids. CDR1 and CDR2 from the germline V gene are SGHAT and FQDESV (reference sequence). Trimming removed 1 base from V and 2 bases from J; junction bases left unmatched: 3. The CDR3 loop is CASSLGTGAPYEQYF. CDR3 sequence (DNA): TGTGCCAGCAGCTTAGGGACAGGGGCACCCTACGAGCAGTACTTC.

The rearrangement uses TRBV11-3 and TRBJ2-7; no clear D gene. The CDR3 is made up of 14 amino acids. Germline V gene sequence: CDR1 SGHNT, CDR2 YENEEA. Trimming removed 2 bases from V and 1 base from J, with 9 bases in between. The CDR3 spells CASSLSPGSYEQYF. CDR3 coding DNA: TGTGCCAGCAGCTTATCCCCAGGTTCCTACGAGCAGTACTTC.

CDR3: CASSLGQSGYGYTF. The DNA of the CDR3 is TGTGCCAGCAGTTTAGGACAGTCGGGCTATGGCTACACCTTC. J is TRBJ1-2 and V is TRBV28; D possibly corresponds to TRBD1 (6 bases). V was clipped by 2 bases and J by 4 bases, with 11 bases between them. The CDR3 sequence is 14 residues long. Germline CDR1 is MDHEN and CDR2 is SYDVKM.

This chain links TRBV11-2 with TRBJ2-7; 7 bases are a match to TRBD2. J lost 5 bases, V lost 1 base, and 11 bases had no gene match. From germline, CDR1 is SGHAT and CDR2 FQNNGV. The CDR3 contains 16 residues. The DNA of the CDR3 is TGTGCCAGCAGCTTAGTGCCAGCGGGGACTGCTGACGAGCAGTACTTC. Translation: CASSLVPAGTADEQYF.

The chain couples TRBV15 to TRBJ2-3, with TRBD2 identical over 8 bases. Trimming removed 4 bases from V and 3 bases from J; junction bases left unmatched: 3. The CDR3 extends over 14 amino acids. Germline loops: CDR1 LNHNV, CDR2 YYDKDF (reference sequence). CDR3 coding DNA: TGTGCCACCAGCACAGCGGGAGTTACAGATACGCAGTATTTT. It yields the protein CATSTAGVTDTQYF.

The gene calls are TRBV4-3 and TRBJ2-5; D is uncertain. The germline V and J ends were trimmed by 4 bases and 1 base, with 7 bases remaining between them. The germline CDR1 and CDR2 sequences are LGHNA and YSLEER. The CDR3 sequence is 13 residues long. CDR3 DNA: TGCGCCAGCAGCCTCCTCTGCCAAGAGACCCAGTACTTC. Residues: CASSLLCQETQYF.

The gene calls are TRBV29-1 and TRBJ2-7, with 7 bases lining up with TRBD1. In germline, CDR1 is SQVTM, CDR2 ANQGSEA. The CDR3 has 14 residues. J gave up 2 bases and V 3 bases, and 7 bases lay outside the gene matches. The CDR3 sequence is CSVETTGTAYEQYF. The DNA for the CDR3 is TGCAGCGTTGAGACTACCGGGACAGCCTACGAGCAGTACTTC.

The rearrangement links TRBV7-9 to TRBJ2-1; the match to TRBD2 covers 7 bases. CDR3 size: 16 residues. Trimming at V came to 0 bases and at J to 4 bases, leaving 6 bases not matched to a gene. Germline loops: CDR1 SEHNR, CDR2 FQNEAQ (reference sequence). In DNA, the CDR3 is TGTGCCAGCAGCTTAGCTACTAGCGTAGTTTACAATGAGCAGTTCTTC. Encoded protein: CASSLATSVVYNEQFF.

The J gene is TRBJ1-3, the V gene TRBV11-2; the D gene is possibly TRBD1 (5 bases). The CDR3 spans 15 residues. The germline V gene encodes CDR1 SGHAT and CDR2 FQNNGV. V was cut by 6 bases and J by 8 bases, with 20 bases left in between. The CDR3 DNA sequence: TGTGCCAGCAGTTTTATCCCCAGTCAGGGCTACACCATATATTTT. It specifies CASSFIPSQGYTIYF.

The genes are TRBV9 and TRBJ2-7, with D possibly being TRBD2 (5 bases). Germline V lookup: CDR1 SGDLS, CDR2 YYNGEE. The V gene lost 7 bases and the J gene lost 1 base, with 12 bases spanning the gap. The CDR3 loop spans 13 amino acids. The CDR3 DNA reads as TGTGCCAGCTCTGCTAGGGAGTCCTACGAGCAGTACTTC. Translating gives CASSARESYEQYF.